The 28 T cell receptor beta chains in this list originate from one sample, sequenced in a study of blood T cell repertoires in COVID-19. Using immunoSEQ multiplex PCR, the repertoire was profiled, and TCRdb retains in-frame clones only, with some absent. The table lists 250,000 or so clones, approximately 84% of them singletons, with around 1.8% in the top ten. Source material: peripheral blood. These TCRs come from a woman older than 75 with acute or convalescent COVID-19.

This rearrangement joins TRBV4-3 to TRBJ2-1, with 14 bases that match TRBD2. Germline CDR1 reads LGHNA; CDR2 reads YSLEER. The CDR3 has 15 residues. The V gene end was trimmed by 4 bases and the J gene end by 6 bases; junction bases not matched to a gene: 2. In DNA form, the CDR3 reads TGCGCCAGCAGCCGAGGGACTAGCGGGAGCAATGAGCAGTTCTTC. Translating gives CASSRGTSGSNEQFF.

This clone occurred once. This rearrangement joins TRBV11-2 to TRBJ2-4, with TRBD1 matching 8 bases. Germline values: CDR1 SGHAT, CDR2 FQNNGV. V lost 5 bases to trimming and J lost 1 base; unmatched junction nucleotides: 7. The CDR3 is made up of 16 amino acids. The CDR3 reads CASSVGQGWAKNIQYF. The CDR3 DNA reads as TGTGCCAGCAGCGTAGGACAGGGCTGGGCCAAAAACATTCAGTACTTC. The entire variable domain, with the rest obtained from reference TRBV11-2 and TRBJ2-4, is as follows: EAGVAQSPRYKIIEKRQSVAFWCNPISGHATLYWYQQILGQGPKLLIQFQNNGVVDDSQLPKDRFSAERLKGVDSTLKIQPAKLEDSAVYLCASSVGQGWAKNIQYFGAGTRLSVL.

The V gene is TRBV6-5, the J gene TRBJ2-3, with TRBD2 matching over 11 bases. Germline values: CDR1 MNHEY, CDR2 SVGAGI. This CDR3 has 15 amino acids. V lost 4 bases to trimming and J lost 4 bases; unmatched junction nucleotides: 4. In nucleotides, the CDR3 is TGTGCCAGCAGTTTTAGCGGGGGGGCCGCAGATACGCAGTATTTT. Translated, it gives CASSFSGGAADTQYF.

This clone has just a few counts. The genes are TRBV28 and TRBJ1-1; 11 bases map to TRBD1. CDR1 MDHEN and CDR2 SYDVKM come from the germline V gene. V was pared by 5 bases and J by 4 bases, with 6 bases of the junction left unmatched. The CDR3 is 15 amino acids. The chain's CDR3 is CASSAGQGGGTEAFF. In DNA, the CDR3 is TGTGCCAGCAGTGCGGGACAGGGGGGCGGCACTGAAGCTTTCTTT.

The V gene is TRBV5-5, the J gene TRBJ2-1; 9 bases match TRBD1. CDR1 SGHKS and CDR2 YYEKEE come from the germline V gene (reference sequence). This CDR3 has 13 amino acids. The ends lost 4 bases at V and 10 bases at J; junction bases unmatched: 6. For the CDR3, the DNA is TGTGCCAGCAGCAGGATTACAGGGGGCGAGCAGTTCTTC. Amino acid sequence: CASSRITGGEQFF.

This chain connects TRBV19 to TRBJ2-1; 8 bases fit TRBD2. CDR1 and CDR2 from the germline V gene are LNHDA and SQIVND (reference sequence). This CDR3 has 19 residues. With 9 bases clipped from V and 4 bases from J, the junction kept 23 bases outside the gene matches. The CDR3 reads CASQPPRGGGRGRYNEQFF. The CDR3, as DNA: TGTGCCAGCCAGCCCCCTCGGGGGGGCGGCCGTGGAAGATACAATGAGCAGTTCTTC.

V and J are TRBV5-1 and TRBJ1-5; D may be TRBD1 (5 bases). CDR1 SGHRS and CDR2 YFSETQ come from the germline V gene. The length of the CDR3 is 13 residues. V lost 5 bases and J 3 bases, leaving 9 bases between the germline ends. CDR3 coding DNA: TGCGCCAGCAGTGGGGGGGACAATCAGCCCCAGCATTTT. Amino acids: CASSGGDNQPQHF.

This chain joins TRBV20-1 and TRBJ2-3, with 13 nucleotides matching TRBD2. J was trimmed by 5 bases and V by 3 bases; bases with no gene match: 5. CDR1 is DFQATT and CDR2 is SNEGSKA in the germline V gene (reference sequence). The CDR3 is 15 residues long. For the CDR3, the DNA is TGCAGTGCTAGTAGACTAGCGGGAGGTATAGATACGCAGTATTTT. Amino acids: CSASRLAGGIDTQYF.

This sequence joins TRBV3-1 (or the pseudogene TRBV3-2) and TRBJ2-6; D call uncertain. V dropped 4 bases and J dropped 0 bases, with 16 bases sitting between them. The germline V gene encodes CDR1 LGHDT and CDR2 YNNKEL (reference sequence). The CDR3 loop spans 18 amino acids. This CDR3 reads CASSLRSTAGSGANVLTF. DNA of the CDR3: TGTGCCAGCAGCCTGCGTTCCACCGCCGGCTCTGGGGCCAACGTCCTGACTTTC.

The genes are TRBV11-2 and TRBJ2-7; 8 bases map to TRBD2. Losses at the gene ends were 5 bases for V and 3 bases for J; bases not matched to a gene: 9. The CDR3 is 15 residues long. The V gene's germline CDR1 is SGHAT and CDR2 FQNNGV. As DNA, the CDR3 is TGTGCCAGCAGCCTAGTGGCTAGCGGGCTCTACGAGCAGTACTTC. Its protein product is CASSLVASGLYEQYF.

The count of this clone is one. The chain employs TRBV20-1 and TRBJ2-7; D possibly corresponds to TRBD1 (5 bases). This CDR3 has 14 amino acids. V was shortened by 3 bases and J by 2 bases, with 14 bases between the two germline ends. CDR1 and CDR2 (germline): DFQATT, SNEGSKA (reference sequence). The CDR3 loop is CSASGQGEAYEQYF. The CDR3 DNA is TGCAGTGCTAGTGGGCAGGGCGAGGCCTACGAGCAGTACTTC.

The V and J genes are TRBV18 and TRBJ2-7, with 8 positions matching TRBD2. From germline, CDR1 is KGHSH and CDR2 LQKENI. Trimming removed 0 bases from V and 0 bases from J; junction bases left unmatched: 7. This CDR3 is built from 17 residues. CDR3 coding DNA: TGTGCCAGCTCACCACCGGGTCCTAGCGGGCACTCCTACGAGCAGTACTTC. Amino acid sequence: CASSPPGPSGHSYEQYF.

This clone appeared once. The rearrangement uses TRBV7-2 and TRBJ2-1; 7 bases agree with TRBD1. The V gene's germline CDR1 is SGHTA and CDR2 FQGNSA. V gave up 2 bases and J gave up 6 bases; unmatched junction bases: 1. This CDR3 spans 13 amino acids. DNA of the CDR3: TGTGCCAGCAGCTTACGACAGGGCAATGAGCAGTTCTTC. This translates into CASSLRQGNEQFF.

Comments on this clone: The junction differs from germline at one of its ends, possibly a read error. The gene calls are TRBV7-7 and TRBJ2-1; a weak D match, TRBD2 (6 bases). Germline CDR1 reads SSHAT; CDR2 reads FNYEAQ (reference sequence). The CDR3 length is 17 residues. Here the CDR3 reads CASSLEGGGLGNNEQFF. CDR3 sequence (DNA): TGTGCTAGCAGCTTAGAGGGAGGAGGATTGGGAAACAATGAGCAGTTCTTC.

The chain has TRBV28 and TRBJ2-3, with unresolved D. This CDR3 contains 12 residues. Trimming cost V 5 bases and J 6 bases, with 9 bases left between them. Germline V gene sequence: CDR1 MDHEN, CDR2 SYDVKM. The DNA for the CDR3 is TGTGCCAGCAGTATCGCTACTGATACGCAGTATTTT. This sequence encodes CASSIATDTQYF.

The rearrangement uses TRBV7-2 and TRBJ1-6; 10 bases align to TRBD1. This CDR3 spans 15 amino acids. The germline gives CDR1 SGHTA, CDR2 FQGNSA. V shed 5 bases and J 9 bases; nucleotides not matched to a gene: 7. The CDR3 sequence: CASSPRQGARSPLHF. CDR3 nucleotides: TGTGCCAGCAGCCCACGACAGGGGGCGCGTTCACCCCTCCACTTT.

This clone has more than one count but fewer than ten. The genes are TRBV6-5 and TRBJ1-2, with TRBD1 identical over 9 bases. The V gene end was trimmed by 6 bases and the J gene end by 7 bases; junction bases not matched to a gene: 12. Germline V gives CDR1 MNHEY, CDR2 SVGAGI. The CDR3 spans 15 residues. This chain's CDR3 is CASSRTTGGGSGYTF. Here the CDR3 DNA reads TGTGCCAGCAGCCGAACCACAGGGGGCGGCTCTGGCTACACCTTC.

The chain uses TRBV27 and TRBJ2-3, with D maybe TRBD1 (6 bases). CDR1 is MNHEY and CDR2 is SMNVEV in the germline V gene (reference sequence). The CDR3 length is 14 residues. V was pared by 6 bases and J by 1 base, with 11 bases between. CDR3 in amino acids: CASSRGRGTDTQYF. Written as DNA, the CDR3 is TGTGCCAGCAGCAGGGGAAGGGGCACAGATACGCAGTATTTT.

This chain connects TRBV3-1 (or the pseudogene TRBV3-2) to TRBJ2-7; 7 positions agree with TRBD2. CDR3 length: 13 amino acids. With 6 bases clipped from V and 4 bases from J, the junction kept 6 bases outside the gene matches. Germline V gene data show CDR1 as LGHDT and CDR2 as YNNKEL (reference sequence). The CDR3, as DNA: TGTGCCAGCAGAGAGGGACTACTATACGAGCAGTACTTC. As protein: CASREGLLYEQYF.

The V and J genes are TRBV2 and TRBJ1-5; D gene unclear. The CDR3 runs to 14 residues. Trimming cost V 4 bases and J 6 bases, with 13 bases left between them. Per germline, CDR1 SNHLY and CDR2 FYNNEI. The CDR3 spells CASSGDLVGQPQHF. CDR3 coding DNA: TGTGCCAGCAGTGGAGATTTGGTTGGTCAGCCCCAGCATTTT. The entire variable domain, with the rest obtained from reference TRBV2 and TRBJ1-5, is as follows: EPEVTQTPSHQVTQMGQEVILRCVPISNHLYFYWYRQILGQKVEFLVSFYNNEISEKSEIFDDQFSVERPDGSNFTLKIRSTKLEDSAMYFCASSGDLVGQPQHFGDGTRLSIL.

CDR3 nucleotides: TGTGCCAGCAGCCCCGGAGGGAGGGCGTATTACAATGAGCAGTTCTTC. Amino acid sequence: CASSPGGRAYYNEQFF. This chain uses TRBV5-6 with TRBJ2-1; TRBD2 matches 7 bases. The CDR3 extends over 16 amino acids. Trimming removed 4 bases from V and 4 bases from J; junction bases left unmatched: 11. Germline V gives CDR1 SGHDT, CDR2 YYEEEE.

This clone was observed a single time. The chain combines TRBV6-2 or TRBV6-3 with TRBJ1-1; tentative D call: TRBD1 (5 bases). CDR1 is MNHEY and CDR2 is SVGEGT in the germline V gene. This CDR3 contains 15 residues. Deletions cut 6 bases from V and 2 bases from J, with 16 bases between. The CDR3 DNA sequence: TGTGCCAGCAGCTTCCGGGAGGGGATAAACACTGAAGCTTTCTTT. This gives the protein CASSFREGINTEAFF.

The V gene is TRBV3-1 (or the pseudogene TRBV3-2), the J gene TRBJ2-1, with 7 positions matching TRBD2. The CDR3 loop spans 15 amino acids. CDR1 is LGHDT, CDR2 YNNKEL, per germline (reference sequence). V shed 4 bases, J shed 1 base, and the junction held 4 bases outside the gene matches. The CDR3 sequence is CASSRGGWSYNEQFF. DNA of the CDR3: TGTGCCAGCAGCCGCGGGGGTTGGTCCTACAATGAGCAGTTCTTC.

This rearrangement joins TRBV15 to TRBJ2-1; the D gene is possibly TRBD1 (10 bases). Trimming pared 2 bases from V and 3 bases from J, leaving 20 bases between. This CDR3 is built from 18 residues. Germline loops: CDR1 LNHNV, CDR2 YYDKDF (reference sequence). As DNA, the CDR3 is TGTGCCACCAGCAGACTAGCGGGACAGGGGCTACGCTACAATGAGCAGTTCTTC. Its translation: CATSRLAGQGLRYNEQFF.

The J gene is TRBJ1-5, the V gene TRBV6-2 or TRBV6-3; TRBD1 matches at 12 bases. V shed 2 bases and J 5 bases; nucleotides not matched to a gene: 7. This CDR3 has 17 residues. CDR1 MNHEY and CDR2 SVGEGT come from the germline V gene. This CDR3 is CASSYLRGTGGDQPQHF. The CDR3 region has the DNA TGTGCCAGCAGTTACCTGCGCGGGACAGGGGGCGATCAGCCCCAGCATTTT.

This sequence joins TRBV7-2 and TRBJ2-5; 7 bases align to TRBD1. This CDR3 has 15 residues. V dropped 5 bases and J dropped 5; count of bases not matched to a gene: 11. The germline CDR1 and CDR2 sequences are SGHTA and FQGNSA. CDR3 sequence: CASSKQGPGTETQYF. In DNA, the CDR3 is TGTGCCAGCAGCAAACAGGGGCCCGGCACCGAGACCCAGTACTTC.

The chain couples TRBV9 to TRBJ2-1; 10 positions match TRBD2. After removal of 0 bases from V and 3 bases from J, the junction contained 3 bases not matched to a gene. Germline lookup yields CDR1 SGDLS and CDR2 YYNGEE. The CDR3 covers 16 residues. The CDR3 DNA follows: TGTGCCAGCAGCGTAGTTGAGCGGGGGGGCTACAATGAGCAGTTCTTC. The encoded protein is CASSVVERGGYNEQFF.

In this sample, this clone turned up a few times. The chain employs TRBV4-2 and TRBJ1-4; possibly TRBD1 for D (6 bases). This CDR3 is built from 15 residues. Germline-derived CDR1 and CDR2 are LGHNA and YNFKEQ. Trimming cost V 4 bases and J 8 bases, with 17 bases left between them. CDR3 loop: CASSRSGTGGEKLFF. As DNA, the CDR3 is TGTGCCAGCAGCCGATCGGGGACGGGGGGCGAAAAACTGTTTTTT.